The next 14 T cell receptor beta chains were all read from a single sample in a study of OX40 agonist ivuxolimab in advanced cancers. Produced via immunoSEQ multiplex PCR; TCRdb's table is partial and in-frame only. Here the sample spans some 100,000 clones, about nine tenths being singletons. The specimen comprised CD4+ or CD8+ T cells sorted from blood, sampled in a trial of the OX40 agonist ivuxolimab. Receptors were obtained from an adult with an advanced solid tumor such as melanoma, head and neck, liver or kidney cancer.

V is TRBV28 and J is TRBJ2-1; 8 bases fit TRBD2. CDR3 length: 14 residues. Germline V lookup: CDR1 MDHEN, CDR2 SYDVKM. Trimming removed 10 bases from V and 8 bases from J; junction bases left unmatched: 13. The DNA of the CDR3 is TGTGCCACCACGACCAGCGGGAGTGTCGATGAGCAGTTCTTC. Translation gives CATTTSGSVDEQFF.

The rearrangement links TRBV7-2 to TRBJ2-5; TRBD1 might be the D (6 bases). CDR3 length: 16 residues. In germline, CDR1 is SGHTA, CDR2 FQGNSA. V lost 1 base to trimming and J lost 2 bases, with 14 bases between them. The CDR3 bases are TGTGCCAGCAGCTTAGTAGCCGGACAGAGTCAAGAGACCCAGTACTTC. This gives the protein CASSLVAGQSQETQYF.

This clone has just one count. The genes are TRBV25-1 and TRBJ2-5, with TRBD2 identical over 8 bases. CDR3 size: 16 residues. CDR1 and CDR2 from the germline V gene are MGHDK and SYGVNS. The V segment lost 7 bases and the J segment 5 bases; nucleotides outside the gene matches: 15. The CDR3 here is CASTQVGVAGRETQYF. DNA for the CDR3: TGTGCCAGCACCCAGGTTGGGGTAGCGGGACGTGAGACCCAGTACTTC.

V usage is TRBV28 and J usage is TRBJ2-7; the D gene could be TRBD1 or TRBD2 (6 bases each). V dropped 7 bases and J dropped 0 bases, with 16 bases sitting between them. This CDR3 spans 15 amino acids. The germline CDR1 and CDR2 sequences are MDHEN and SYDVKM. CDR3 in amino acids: CASTSLGGSSYEQYF. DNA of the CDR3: TGTGCCAGCACCTCATTAGGGGGGAGCTCCTACGAGCAGTACTTC.

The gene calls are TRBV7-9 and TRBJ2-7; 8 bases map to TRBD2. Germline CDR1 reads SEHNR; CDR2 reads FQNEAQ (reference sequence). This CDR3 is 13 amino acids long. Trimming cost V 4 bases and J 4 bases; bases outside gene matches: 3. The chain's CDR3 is CASSSGGGYEQYF. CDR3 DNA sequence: TGTGCCAGCAGCTCCGGCGGGGGGTACGAGCAGTACTTC. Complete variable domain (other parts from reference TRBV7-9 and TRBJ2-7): DTGVSQNPRHKITKRGQNVTFRCDPISEHNRLYWYRQTLGQGPEFLTYFQNEAQLEKSRLLSDRFSAERPKGSFSTLEIQRTEQGDSAMYLCASSSGGGYEQYFGPGTRLTVT.

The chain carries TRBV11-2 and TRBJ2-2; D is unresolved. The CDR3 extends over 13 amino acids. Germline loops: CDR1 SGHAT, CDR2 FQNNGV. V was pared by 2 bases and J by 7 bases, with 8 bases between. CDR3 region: CASSLQVNGELFF. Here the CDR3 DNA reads TGTGCCAGCAGCTTACAGGTCAACGGGGAGCTGTTTTTT.

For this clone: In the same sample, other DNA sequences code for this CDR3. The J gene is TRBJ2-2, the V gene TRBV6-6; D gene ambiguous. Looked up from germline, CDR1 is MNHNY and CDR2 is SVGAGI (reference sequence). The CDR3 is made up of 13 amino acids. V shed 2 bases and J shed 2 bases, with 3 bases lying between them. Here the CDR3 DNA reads TGTGCCAGCAGTTACACTAACACCGGGGAGCTGTTTTTT. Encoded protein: CASSYTNTGELFF.

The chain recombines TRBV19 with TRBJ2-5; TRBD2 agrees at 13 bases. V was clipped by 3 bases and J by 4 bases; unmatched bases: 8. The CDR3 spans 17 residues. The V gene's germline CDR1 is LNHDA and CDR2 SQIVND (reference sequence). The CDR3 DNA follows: TGTGCCAGTAGTATTCGACTAGCGGGAGGAGTGGGAGAGACCCAGTACTTC. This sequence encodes CASSIRLAGGVGETQYF.

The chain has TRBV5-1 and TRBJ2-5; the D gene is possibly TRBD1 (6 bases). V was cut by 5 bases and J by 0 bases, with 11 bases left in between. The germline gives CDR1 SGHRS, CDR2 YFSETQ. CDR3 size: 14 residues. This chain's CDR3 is CASRRGTNQETQYF. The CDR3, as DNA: TGCGCCAGCAGACGAGGGACAAACCAAGAGACCCAGTACTTC.

This CDR3 is CASSLVPGAGYNEQFF. CDR3 DNA sequence: TGTGCCAGCAGCTTAGTCCCGGGCGCGGGATACAATGAGCAGTTCTTC. The chain couples TRBV7-3 to TRBJ2-1, with D perhaps matching TRBD2 (6 bases). V was clipped by 2 bases and J by 4 bases, with 15 bases between them. The CDR3 spans 16 residues. Germline CDR1 and CDR2: SGHTA and FQGTGA.

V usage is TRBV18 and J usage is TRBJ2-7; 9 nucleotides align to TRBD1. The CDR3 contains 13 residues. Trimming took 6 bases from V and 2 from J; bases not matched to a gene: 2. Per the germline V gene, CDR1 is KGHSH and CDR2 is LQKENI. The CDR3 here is CASSRDRAYEQYF. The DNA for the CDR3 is TGTGCCAGCTCGCGGGACAGGGCCTACGAGCAGTACTTC.

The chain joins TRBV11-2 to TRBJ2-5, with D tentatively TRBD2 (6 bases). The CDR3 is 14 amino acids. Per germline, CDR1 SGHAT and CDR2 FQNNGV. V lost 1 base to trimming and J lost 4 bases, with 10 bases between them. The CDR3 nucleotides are TGTGCCAGCAGCTTAGCACTAGCAACAGAGACCCAGTACTTC. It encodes CASSLALATETQYF.

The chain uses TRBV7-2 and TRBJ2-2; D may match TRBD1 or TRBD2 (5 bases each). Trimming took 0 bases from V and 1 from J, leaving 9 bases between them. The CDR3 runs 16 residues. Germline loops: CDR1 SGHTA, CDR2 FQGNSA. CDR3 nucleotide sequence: TGTGCCAGCAGCTTAGCCAGGGAGATGAACACCGGGGAGCTGTTTTTT. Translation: CASSLAREMNTGELFF.

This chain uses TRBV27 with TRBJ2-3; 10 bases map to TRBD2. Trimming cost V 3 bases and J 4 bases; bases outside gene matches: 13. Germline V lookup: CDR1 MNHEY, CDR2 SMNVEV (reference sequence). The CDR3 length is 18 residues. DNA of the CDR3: TGTGCCAGCAGTTTCCTAGCGGGAGCTGTTACAGGTTCAGATACGCAGTATTTT. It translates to CASSFLAGAVTGSDTQYF.